A selection of T cell receptor beta chains follows, all from one sample in a study of T cells in Graves' hyperthyroidism and ophthalmopathy. TCRdb re-called the multiplex PCR reads with MiXCR, one entry per CDR3 protein. The table includes tens of thousands of distinct CDR3 sequences, about 50% detected once. The source material was blood. All receptors derive from a woman aged 25 to 45 with Graves' ophthalmopathy. The CDR3 runs from the conserved cysteine through the conserved F or W. D genes are given only for firm matches. Where a row states a size, it is once, few, many or the class of an expanded clone; other rows omit it.

v_call: TRBV12-3/TRBV12-4; j_call: TRBJ2-7; d_call: .; clone_size: many; cdr3_aa: CASSLLGPRVAYEQYF; cdr3_nt: TGTGCCAGCAGTTTGTTAGGCCCGCGGGTCGCCTACGAGCAGTACTTC
v_call: TRBV6-1; j_call: TRBJ1-5; d_call: .; clone_size: .; cdr3_aa: CASSASGWANQPQHF; cdr3_nt: TGTGCCAGCAGTGCTAGTGGGTGGGCCAATCAGCCCCAGCATTTT
v_call: TRBV7-2; j_call: TRBJ1-6; d_call: .; clone_size: .; cdr3_aa: CASSLLGGRFSPLHF; cdr3_nt: TGTGCCAGCAGCTTATTGGGCGGGAGATTTTCACCCCTCCACTTT
v_call: TRBV15; j_call: TRBJ1-5; d_call: .; clone_size: .; cdr3_aa: CATSRDAANQPQHF; cdr3_nt: TGTGCCACCAGCAGAGATGCGGCCAATCAGCCCCAGCATTTT
v_call: TRBV20-1; j_call: TRBJ2-5; d_call: TRBD2; clone_size: .; cdr3_aa: CSARDEHGGLAAYNETQYF; cdr3_nt: TGCAGTGCTAGAGATGAACATGGGGGACTAGCGGCCTACAATGAGACCCAGTACTTC
v_call: TRBV7-3; j_call: TRBJ2-7; d_call: TRBD1; clone_size: many; cdr3_aa: CASSLTGGNEQYF; cdr3_nt: TGTGCCAGCAGCTTAACAGGGGGCAACGAGCAGTACTTC
v_call: TRBV29-1; j_call: TRBJ2-3; d_call: .; clone_size: .; cdr3_aa: CSVEPTGRLAVNTDTQYF; cdr3_nt: TGCAGCGTTGAACCGACAGGGCGGCTAGCGGTCAACACAGATACGCAGTATTTT
v_call: TRBV19; j_call: TRBJ2-3; d_call: .; clone_size: many; cdr3_aa: CASSSLGDTQYF; cdr3_nt: TGTGCCAGCAGTTCCCTTGGGGATACGCAGTATTTT
v_call: TRBV5-1; j_call: TRBJ2-3; d_call: TRBD2; clone_size: .; cdr3_aa: CASSLGLAGGGADTQYF; cdr3_nt: TGCGCCAGCAGCTTGGGACTAGCGGGAGGCGGCGCAGATACGCAGTATTTT
v_call: TRBV28; j_call: TRBJ2-5; d_call: TRBD2; clone_size: few; cdr3_aa: CASSPGLAGGQETQYF; cdr3_nt: TGTGCCAGCTCACCGGGACTAGCGGGAGGCCAAGAGACCCAGTACTTC
v_call: TRBV6-1; j_call: TRBJ2-7; d_call: .; clone_size: .; cdr3_aa: CASSELGRPKEQYF; cdr3_nt: TGTGCCAGCAGTGAATTGGGACGCCCTAAGGAGCAGTACTTC
v_call: TRBV2; j_call: TRBJ2-2; d_call: TRBD1; clone_size: many; cdr3_aa: CASRSGGSSGELFF; cdr3_nt: TGTGCCAGTCGCTCAGGGGGCTCGAGTGGGGAGCTGTTTTTT
v_call: TRBV6-1; j_call: TRBJ2-3; d_call: .; clone_size: many; cdr3_aa: CASSKLDWPDTQYF; cdr3_nt: TGTGCCAGCAGTAAACTGGATTGGCCAGATACGCAGTATTTT
v_call: TRBV7-7; j_call: TRBJ1-4; d_call: TRBD1; clone_size: few; cdr3_aa: CASSLDRGEKLFF; cdr3_nt: TGTGCCAGCAGCTTGGACAGGGGTGAAAAACTGTTTTTT
v_call: TRBV6-1; j_call: TRBJ1-4; d_call: TRBD1; clone_size: many; cdr3_aa: CASSEPDRVLTNEKLFF; cdr3_nt: TGTGCCAGCAGTGAACCCGACAGGGTTCTAACTAATGAAAAACTGTTTTTT
v_call: TRBV7-9; j_call: TRBJ2-2; d_call: .; clone_size: many; cdr3_aa: CASSFLAGTGELFF; cdr3_nt: TGTGCCAGCAGCTTCCTCGCGGGCACCGGGGAGCTGTTTTTT
v_call: TRBV30; j_call: TRBJ1-6; d_call: .; clone_size: few; cdr3_aa: CAWSGAGTQLPRFRSPLHF; cdr3_nt: TGTGCCTGGAGTGGGGCCGGGACACAACTTCCGAGGTTCCGATCACCCCTCCACTTT
v_call: TRBV6-5; j_call: TRBJ2-5; d_call: .; clone_size: few; cdr3_aa: CASSYSFQVVGETQYF; cdr3_nt: TGTGCCAGCAGTTACTCGTTCCAGGTGGTTGGGGAGACCCAGTACTTC
v_call: TRBV13; j_call: TRBJ2-2; d_call: .; clone_size: many; cdr3_aa: CASSLSLNTGELFF; cdr3_nt: TGTGCCAGCAGCTTATCACTCAACACCGGGGAGCTGTTTTTT
v_call: TRBV7-9; j_call: TRBJ1-6; d_call: .; clone_size: many; cdr3_aa: CASSLRRYNSPLHF; cdr3_nt: TGTGCCAGCAGCTTACGGCGGTATAATTCACCCCTCCACTTT
v_call: TRBV5-1; j_call: TRBJ1-1; d_call: TRBD1; clone_size: .; cdr3_aa: CASSFGQGGMNTEAFF; cdr3_nt: TGCGCCAGCAGCTTTGGACAGGGGGGAATGAACACTGAAGCTTTCTTT